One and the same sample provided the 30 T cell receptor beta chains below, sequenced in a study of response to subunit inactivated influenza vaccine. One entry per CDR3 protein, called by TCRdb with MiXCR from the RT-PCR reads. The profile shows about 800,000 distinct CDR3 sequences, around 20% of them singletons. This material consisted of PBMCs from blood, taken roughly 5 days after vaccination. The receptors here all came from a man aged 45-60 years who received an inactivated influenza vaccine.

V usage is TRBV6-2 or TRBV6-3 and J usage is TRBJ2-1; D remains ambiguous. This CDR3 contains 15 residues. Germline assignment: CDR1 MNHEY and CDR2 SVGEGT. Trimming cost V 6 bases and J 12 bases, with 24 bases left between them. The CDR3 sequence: CASSARQPARIGQFF. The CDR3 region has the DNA TGTGCCAGCAGCGCCCGGCAGCCAGCTAGGATAGGGCAGTTCTTC.

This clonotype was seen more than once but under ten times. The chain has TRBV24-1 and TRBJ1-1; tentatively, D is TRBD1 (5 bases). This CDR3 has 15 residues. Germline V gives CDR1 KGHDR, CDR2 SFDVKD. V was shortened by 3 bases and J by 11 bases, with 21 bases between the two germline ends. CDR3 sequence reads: CATSDIGAGFLRAFF. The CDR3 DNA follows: TGTGCCACCAGTGATATTGGGGCGGGGTTCCTTCGGGCTTTCTTT.

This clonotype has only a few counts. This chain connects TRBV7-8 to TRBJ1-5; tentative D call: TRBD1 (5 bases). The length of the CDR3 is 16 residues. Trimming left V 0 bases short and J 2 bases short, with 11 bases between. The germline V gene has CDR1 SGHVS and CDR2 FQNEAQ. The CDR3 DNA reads TGTGCCAGCAGCTTAGCAGGCGGGGGTGGCAATCAGCCCCAGCATTTT. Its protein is CASSLAGGGGNQPQHF.

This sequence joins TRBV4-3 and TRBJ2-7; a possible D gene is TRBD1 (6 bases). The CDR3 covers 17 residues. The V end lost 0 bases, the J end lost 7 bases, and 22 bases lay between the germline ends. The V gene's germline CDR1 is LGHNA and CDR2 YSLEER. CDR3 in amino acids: CASSQDPGSGGPGEQYF. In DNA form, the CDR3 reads TGCGCCAGCAGCCAAGATCCAGGGAGTGGGGGCCCGGGTGAGCAGTACTTC.

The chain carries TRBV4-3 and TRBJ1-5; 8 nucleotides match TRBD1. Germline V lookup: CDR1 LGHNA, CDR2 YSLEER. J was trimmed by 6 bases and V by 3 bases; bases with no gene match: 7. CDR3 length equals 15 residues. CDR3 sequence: CASSQDRVRRQPQHF. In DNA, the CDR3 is TGCGCCAGCAGCCAGGACAGGGTACGACGTCAGCCCCAGCATTTT.

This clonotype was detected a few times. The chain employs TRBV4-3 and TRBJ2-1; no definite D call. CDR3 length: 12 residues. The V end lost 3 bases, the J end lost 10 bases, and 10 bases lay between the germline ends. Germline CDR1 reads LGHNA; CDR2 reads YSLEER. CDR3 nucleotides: TGCGCCAGCAGCCACTCAAAAGGGGAGCAGTTCTTC. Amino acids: CASSHSKGEQFF.

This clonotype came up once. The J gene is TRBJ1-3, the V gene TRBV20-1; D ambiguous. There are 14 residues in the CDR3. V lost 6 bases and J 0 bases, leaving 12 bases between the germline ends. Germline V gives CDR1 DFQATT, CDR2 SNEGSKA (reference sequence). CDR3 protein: CSAPGRTSGNTIYF. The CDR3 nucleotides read TGCAGTGCCCCGGGCCGGACCTCTGGAAACACCATATATTTT.

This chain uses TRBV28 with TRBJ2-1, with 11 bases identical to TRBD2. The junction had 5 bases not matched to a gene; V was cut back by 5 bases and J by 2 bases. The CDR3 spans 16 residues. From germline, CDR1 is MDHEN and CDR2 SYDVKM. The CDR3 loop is CASSMRLAGTYNEQFF. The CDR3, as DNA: TGTGCCAGCAGTATGAGACTAGCGGGGACCTACAATGAGCAGTTCTTC.

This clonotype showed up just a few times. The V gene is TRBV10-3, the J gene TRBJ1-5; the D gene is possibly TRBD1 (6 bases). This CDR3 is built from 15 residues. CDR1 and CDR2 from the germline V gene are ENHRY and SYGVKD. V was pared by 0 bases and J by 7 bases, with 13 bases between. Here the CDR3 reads CAISESAGDVQPQHF. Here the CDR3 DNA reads TGTGCCATCAGTGAGTCCGCAGGGGATGTACAGCCCCAGCATTTT.

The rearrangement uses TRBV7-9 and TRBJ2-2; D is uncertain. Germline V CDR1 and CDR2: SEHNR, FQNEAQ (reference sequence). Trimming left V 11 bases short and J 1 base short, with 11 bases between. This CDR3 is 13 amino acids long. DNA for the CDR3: TGTGCCCTATCACGACGGAACACCGGGGAGCTGTTTTTT. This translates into CALSRRNTGELFF.

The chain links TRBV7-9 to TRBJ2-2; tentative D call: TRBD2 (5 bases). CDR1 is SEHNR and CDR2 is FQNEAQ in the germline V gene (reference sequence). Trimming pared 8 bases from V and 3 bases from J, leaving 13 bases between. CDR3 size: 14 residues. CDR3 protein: CASPVWGDTGELFF. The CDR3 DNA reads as TGTGCCAGCCCGGTTTGGGGAGACACCGGGGAGCTGTTTTTT.

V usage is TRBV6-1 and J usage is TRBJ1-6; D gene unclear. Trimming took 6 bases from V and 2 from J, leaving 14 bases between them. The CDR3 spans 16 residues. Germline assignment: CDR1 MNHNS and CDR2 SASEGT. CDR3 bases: TGTGCCAGCAGCCCCGTTTACAGTACCTATAATTCACCCCTCCACTTT. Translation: CASSPVYSTYNSPLHF.

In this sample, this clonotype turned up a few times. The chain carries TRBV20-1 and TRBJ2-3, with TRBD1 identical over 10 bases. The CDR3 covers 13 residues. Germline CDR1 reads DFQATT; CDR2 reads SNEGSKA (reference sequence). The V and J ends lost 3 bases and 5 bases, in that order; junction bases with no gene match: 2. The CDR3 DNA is TGCAGTGCTAGGACAGGGGGCGTAGATACGCAGTATTTT. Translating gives CSARTGGVDTQYF.

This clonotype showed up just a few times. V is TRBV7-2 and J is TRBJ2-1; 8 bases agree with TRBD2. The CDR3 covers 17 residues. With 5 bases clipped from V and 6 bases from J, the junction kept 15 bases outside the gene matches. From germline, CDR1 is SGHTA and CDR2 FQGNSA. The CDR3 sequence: CASSAGGLAGGLNEQFF. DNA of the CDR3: TGTGCCAGCAGCGCCGGGGGACTCGCGGGAGGCCTCAATGAGCAGTTCTTC.

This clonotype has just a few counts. The DNA of the CDR3 is TGCAGCGTTGAAGTCGGGGGCGCAGGAGAGACCCAGTACTTC. Residues: CSVEVGGAGETQYF. The chain has TRBV29-1 and TRBJ2-5; D possibly uses TRBD1 or TRBD2 (6 bases each). V lost 1 base, J lost 4 bases, and 13 bases lay in between. The CDR3 has 14 residues. The germline V gene encodes CDR1 SQVTM and CDR2 ANQGSEA.

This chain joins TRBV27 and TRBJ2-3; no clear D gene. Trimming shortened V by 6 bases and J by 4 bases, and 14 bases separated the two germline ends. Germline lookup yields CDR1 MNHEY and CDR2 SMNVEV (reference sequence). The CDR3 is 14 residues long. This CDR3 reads CASRVIRSADTQYF. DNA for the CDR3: TGTGCCAGCAGGGTTATACGCTCAGCAGATACGCAGTATTTT.

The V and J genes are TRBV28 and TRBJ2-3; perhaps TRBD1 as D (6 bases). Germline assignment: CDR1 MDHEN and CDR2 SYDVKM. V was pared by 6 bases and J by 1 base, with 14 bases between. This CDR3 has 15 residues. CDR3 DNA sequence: TGTGCCAGCAGCCCAGGGGTTCCCGGCACAGATACGCAGTATTTT. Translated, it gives CASSPGVPGTDTQYF. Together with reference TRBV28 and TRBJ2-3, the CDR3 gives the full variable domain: DVKVTQSSRYLVKRTGEKVFLECVQDMDHENMFWYRQDPGLGLRLIYFSYDVKMKEKGDIPEGYSVSREKKERFSLILESASTNQTSMYLCASSPGVPGTDTQYFGPGTRLTVL.

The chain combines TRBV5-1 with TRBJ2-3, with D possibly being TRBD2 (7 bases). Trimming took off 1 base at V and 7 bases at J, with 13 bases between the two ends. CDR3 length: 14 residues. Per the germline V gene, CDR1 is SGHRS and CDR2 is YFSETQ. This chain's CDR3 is CASSLSGGHHTQYF. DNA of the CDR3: TGCGCCAGCAGCTTGTCGGGGGGACACCATACGCAGTATTTT. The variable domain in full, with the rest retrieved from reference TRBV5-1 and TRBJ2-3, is KAGVTQTPRYLIKTRGQQVTLSCSPISGHRSVSWYQQTPGQGLQFLFEYFSETQRNKGNFPGRFSGRQFSNSRSEMNVSTLELGDSALYLCASSLSGGHHTQYFGPGTRLTVL.

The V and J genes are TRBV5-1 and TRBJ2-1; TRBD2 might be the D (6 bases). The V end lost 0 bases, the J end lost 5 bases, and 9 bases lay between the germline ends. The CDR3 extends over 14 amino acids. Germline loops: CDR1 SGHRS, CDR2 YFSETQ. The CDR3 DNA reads TGCGCCAGCAGCTTGGCGGGGGACCACAATGAGCAGTTCTTC. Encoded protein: CASSLAGDHNEQFF.

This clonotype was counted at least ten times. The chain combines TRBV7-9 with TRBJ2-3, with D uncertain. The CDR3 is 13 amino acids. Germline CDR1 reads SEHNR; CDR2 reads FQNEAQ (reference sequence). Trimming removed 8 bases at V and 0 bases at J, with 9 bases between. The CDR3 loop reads CASEDPSTDTQYF. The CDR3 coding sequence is TGTGCCAGCGAGGATCCTAGCACAGATACGCAGTATTTT.

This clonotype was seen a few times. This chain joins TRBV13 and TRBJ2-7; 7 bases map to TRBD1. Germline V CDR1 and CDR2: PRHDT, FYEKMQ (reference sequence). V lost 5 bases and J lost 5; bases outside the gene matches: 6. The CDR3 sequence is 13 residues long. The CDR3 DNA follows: TGTGCCAGCAGCATGAAGACAGGGCACGAGCAGTACTTC. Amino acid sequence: CASSMKTGHEQYF.

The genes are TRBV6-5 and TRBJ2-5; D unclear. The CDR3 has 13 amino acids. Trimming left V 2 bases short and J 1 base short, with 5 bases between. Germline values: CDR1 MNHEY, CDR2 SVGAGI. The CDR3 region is CASSYAAQETQYF. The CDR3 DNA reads TGTGCCAGCAGTTACGCTGCCCAAGAGACCCAGTACTTC.

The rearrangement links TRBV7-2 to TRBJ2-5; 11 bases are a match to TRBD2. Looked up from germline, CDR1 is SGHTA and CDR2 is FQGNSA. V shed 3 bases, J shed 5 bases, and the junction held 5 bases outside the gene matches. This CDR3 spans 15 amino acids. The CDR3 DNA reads TGTGCCAGCAGCTTTGAAGTAGCGGGGGGGGAGACCCAGTACTTC. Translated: CASSFEVAGGETQYF.

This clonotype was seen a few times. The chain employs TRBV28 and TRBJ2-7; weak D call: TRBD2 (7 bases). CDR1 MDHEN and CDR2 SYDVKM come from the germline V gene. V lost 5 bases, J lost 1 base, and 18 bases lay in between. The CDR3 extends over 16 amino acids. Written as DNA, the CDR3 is TGTGCCAGCAGTACCCGACGGGGAGGGGGGTCCTACGAGCAGTACTTC. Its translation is CASSTRRGGGSYEQYF.

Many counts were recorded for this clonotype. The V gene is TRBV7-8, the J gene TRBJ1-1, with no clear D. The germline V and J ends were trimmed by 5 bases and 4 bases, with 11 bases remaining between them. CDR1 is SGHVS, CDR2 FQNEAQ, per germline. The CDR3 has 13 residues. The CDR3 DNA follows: TGTGCCAGCAGCCTGGGGAAGGGCACTGAAGCTTTCTTT. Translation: CASSLGKGTEAFF.

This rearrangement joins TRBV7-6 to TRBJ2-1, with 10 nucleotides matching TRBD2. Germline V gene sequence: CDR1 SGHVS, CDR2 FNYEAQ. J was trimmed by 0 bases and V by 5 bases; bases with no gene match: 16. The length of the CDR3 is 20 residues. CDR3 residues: CASSPAWASGRALSYNEQFF. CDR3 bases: TGTGCCAGCAGCCCAGCTTGGGCTAGCGGGAGAGCGCTCTCCTACAATGAGCAGTTCTTC.

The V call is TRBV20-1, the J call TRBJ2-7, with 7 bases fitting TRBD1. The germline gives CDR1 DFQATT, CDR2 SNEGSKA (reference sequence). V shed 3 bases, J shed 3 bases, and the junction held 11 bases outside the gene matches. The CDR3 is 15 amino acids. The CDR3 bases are TGCAGTGCTAGGGACAGGACAATTAGCTTCTACGAGCAGTACTTC. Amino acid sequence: CSARDRTISFYEQYF.

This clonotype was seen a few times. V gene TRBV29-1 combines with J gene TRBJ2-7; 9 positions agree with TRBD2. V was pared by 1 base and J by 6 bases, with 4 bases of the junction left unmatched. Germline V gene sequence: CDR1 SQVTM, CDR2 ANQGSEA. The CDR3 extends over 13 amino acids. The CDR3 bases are TGCAGCGTTGAAGGGACTAGCGCTGTCGAGCAGTACTTC. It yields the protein CSVEGTSAVEQYF.

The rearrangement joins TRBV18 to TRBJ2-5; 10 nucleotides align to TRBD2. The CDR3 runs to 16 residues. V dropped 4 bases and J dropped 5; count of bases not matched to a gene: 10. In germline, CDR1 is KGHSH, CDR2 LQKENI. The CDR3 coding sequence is TGTGCCAGCTCACTCAGCGGGAGGGCCGTCTGGGAGACCCAGTACTTC. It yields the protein CASSLSGRAVWETQYF.

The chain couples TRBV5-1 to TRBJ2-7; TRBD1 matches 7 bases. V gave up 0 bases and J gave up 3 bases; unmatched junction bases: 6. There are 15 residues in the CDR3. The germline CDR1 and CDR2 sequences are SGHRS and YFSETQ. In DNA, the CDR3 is TGCGCCAGCAGCTTGGACGGGACAGCATACTACGAGCAGTACTTC. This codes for CASSLDGTAYYEQYF.